The T cell receptor beta chain under discussion was sequenced for a study of T cells in Graves' hyperthyroidism and ophthalmopathy. TCR beta CDR3 regions were amplified from RNA transcripts. HTBI primers drove first-round RT-PCR of the TCR CDR3. TCRdb passed the multiplex PCR reads through MiXCR, listing each CDR3 protein once. The sample includes almost 600,000 distinct CDR3 sequences, just over 45% seen only once; the top ten take around 7.7%. The V end lost 4 bases, the J end lost 4 bases, and 11 bases lay between the germline ends. The CDR3 consists of 14 residues. Germline V gene sequence: CDR1 SEHNR, CDR2 FQNEAQ (reference sequence).

The chain uses TRBV7-9 and TRBJ2-1; no reliable D call. Sequenced: peripheral blood or thyroid tissue (not recorded which). The origin of this receptor is a woman younger than 30 with Graves' hyperthyroidism. The CDR3 DNA is TGTGCCAGCAGCTATGGAAGAGAGTACAATGAGCAGTTCTTC. It encodes CASSYGREYNEQFF.